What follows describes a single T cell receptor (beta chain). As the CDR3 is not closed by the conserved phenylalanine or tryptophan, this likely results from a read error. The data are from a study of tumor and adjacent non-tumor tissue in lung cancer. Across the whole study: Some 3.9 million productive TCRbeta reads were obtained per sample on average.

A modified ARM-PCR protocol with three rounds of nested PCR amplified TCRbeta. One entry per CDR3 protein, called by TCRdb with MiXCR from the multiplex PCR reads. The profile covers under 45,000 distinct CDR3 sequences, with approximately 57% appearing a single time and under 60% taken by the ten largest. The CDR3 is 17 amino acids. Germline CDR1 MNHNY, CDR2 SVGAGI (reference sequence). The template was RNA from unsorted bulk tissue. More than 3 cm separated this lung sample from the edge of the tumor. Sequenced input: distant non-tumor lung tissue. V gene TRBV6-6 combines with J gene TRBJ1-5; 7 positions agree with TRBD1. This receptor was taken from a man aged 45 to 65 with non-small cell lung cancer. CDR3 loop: CASRPRTGGYSNQSQHY. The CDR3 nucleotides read TGTGCAAGCAGACCCCGGACAGGAGGATATAGCAATCAGTCCCAGCATTAT.